These 31 T cell receptor beta chains were all obtained from the same sample, sequenced in a study of blood T cells in healthy people across ages. Together with a sample-barcoded 5' primer, a J-beta primer mix was included in a second PCR lasting about 6 to 11 cycles. From the 5' RACE reads, TCRdb called clonotypes with MiXCR, one entry per CDR3 protein. The repertoire includes about 680,000 distinct CDR3 sequences, 49% of them detected once, and around a third sits in the top ten. Sequenced: blood. These receptors all come from a woman aged 55-70 years in good health.

The chain couples TRBV20-1 to TRBJ2-1, with D tentatively TRBD1 (6 bases). The germline CDR1 and CDR2 sequences are DFQATT and SNEGSKA (reference sequence). The V and J ends lost 0 bases and 10 bases respectively, with 16 bases between them. The CDR3 has 14 amino acids. The CDR3 loop reads CSARDRTEVREQFF. The CDR3 DNA is TGCAGTGCTAGAGACAGGACAGAGGTACGCGAGCAGTTCTTC.

This sequence joins TRBV18 and TRBJ1-2; TRBD1 might be the D (6 bases). Per the germline V gene, CDR1 is KGHSH and CDR2 is LQKENI. The CDR3 has 13 amino acids. V gave up 3 bases and J gave up 6 bases, with 11 bases separating them. The CDR3 region has the DNA TGTGCCAGCTCACCCCAGGGGTTAGATGGCTACACCTTC. Protein sequence: CASSPQGLDGYTF.

The chain employs TRBV20-1 and TRBJ2-4; the match to TRBD1 covers 9 bases. The DNA end is more similar to TRBJ2-7, so the J call may be wrong. The CDR3 extends over 15 amino acids. CDR1 DFQATT and CDR2 SNEGSKA come from the germline V gene (reference sequence). The CDR3 sequence: CSARVVGTGSYEQYF. The CDR3 DNA sequence: TGCAGTGCTAGGGTAGTCGGGACAGGGAGTTACGAGCAGTACTTC.

This chain links TRBV27 with TRBJ2-7; 7 nucleotides align to TRBD2. J lost 2 bases, V lost 6 bases, and 10 bases had no gene match. CDR1 is MNHEY and CDR2 is SMNVEV in the germline V gene (reference sequence). This CDR3 region has 15 residues. CDR3 loop: CASSISGYLPYEQYF. The CDR3 coding sequence is TGTGCCAGCAGCATTAGCGGGTATCTGCCCTACGAGCAGTACTTC.

This clonotype was counted between two and nine times. The gene calls are TRBV4-2 and TRBJ1-6; D gene ambiguous. V lost 4 bases and J 7 bases, leaving 14 bases between the germline ends. Germline V gene sequence: CDR1 LGHNA, CDR2 YNFKEQ. The CDR3 loop spans 15 amino acids. CDR3 residues: CASSPPRPGNSPLHF. As DNA, the CDR3 is TGTGCCAGCAGCCCCCCACGCCCTGGGAATTCACCCCTCCACTTT.

This chain joins TRBV5-1 and TRBJ2-7; 9 bases fit TRBD1. In germline, CDR1 is SGHRS, CDR2 YFSETQ. The V gene end was trimmed by 4 bases and the J gene end by 0 bases; junction bases not matched to a gene: 5. The CDR3 length is 15 residues. The DNA for the CDR3 is TGCGCCAGCAGCCACGGGACAGGGCTCTCCTACGAGCAGTACTTC. Amino acid sequence: CASSHGTGLSYEQYF.

The sample holds a few counts of this clonotype. The gene calls are TRBV6-2 or TRBV6-3 and TRBJ2-3; 10 nucleotides match TRBD1. Trimming at V came to 6 bases and at J to 5 bases, leaving 2 bases not matched to a gene. Germline V CDR1 and CDR2: MNHEY, SVGEGT. CDR3 length: 13 residues. CDR3 nucleotide sequence: TGTGCCAGCAGACGGACAGGGGGAGATACGCAGTATTTT. Amino acids: CASRRTGGDTQYF.

This clonotype was seen more than once but under ten times. This chain connects TRBV10-3 to TRBJ1-2; D is ambiguous. Germline V gene data show CDR1 as ENHRY and CDR2 as SYGVKD. The CDR3 length is 15 residues. Trimming took off 0 bases at V and 6 bases at J, with 14 bases between the two ends. The CDR3 nucleotides are TGTGCCATCAGTGAGTCGACCCAACCTGGGAATGGCTACACCTTC. Its translation is CAISESTQPGNGYTF.

This clonotype was found once. This chain connects TRBV12-3 or TRBV12-4 to TRBJ1-2; unclear D gene. Deletions cut 3 bases from V and 5 bases from J, with 13 bases between. The CDR3 extends over 14 amino acids. Written as DNA, the CDR3 is TGTGCCAGCAGTTTCGAGGTGCGGGATTATGGCTACACCTTC. Translated, it gives CASSFEVRDYGYTF.

This clonotype came up a few times. The chain combines TRBV20-1 with TRBJ1-2; possible D gene TRBD1, 5 bases. Germline V gene data show CDR1 as DFQATT and CDR2 as SNEGSKA (reference sequence). The V end was cut by 0 bases, the J end by 3 bases, with 14 bases between. The CDR3 totals 15 residues. The CDR3: CSARDLTREDYGYTF. CDR3 nucleotide sequence: TGCAGTGCTAGAGATCTAACCAGGGAAGACTATGGCTACACCTTC.

This clonotype was detected only once. V usage is TRBV4-1 and J usage is TRBJ1-1; D is perhaps TRBD1 (5 bases). This CDR3 region has 15 residues. Between the trimmed V and J ends, which lost 3 bases and 0 bases, there was a span of 11 bases. In germline, CDR1 is MGHRA, CDR2 YSYEKL. The CDR3 DNA reads TGCGCCAGCAGCCAGGAGACAGTTTTGAACACTGAAGCTTTCTTT. Translated, it gives CASSQETVLNTEAFF.

The J gene is TRBJ1-2, the V gene TRBV5-1; tentatively, D is TRBD1 (6 bases). Germline assignment: CDR1 SGHRS and CDR2 YFSETQ. This CDR3 comprises 13 residues. Trimming cost V 0 bases and J 6 bases, with 9 bases left between them. CDR3 DNA: TGCGCCAGCAGCTTGGGGACAGACAATGGCTACACCTTC. This sequence encodes CASSLGTDNGYTF. Using reference TRBV5-1 and TRBJ1-2 for the parts outside the CDR3, the full variable domain is KAGVTQTPRYLIKTRGQQVTLSCSPISGHRSVSWYQQTPGQGLQFLFEYFSETQRNKGNFPGRFSGRQFSNSRSEMNVSTLELGDSALYLCASSLGTDNGYTFGSGTRLTVV.

In this sample, this clonotype turned up a few times. The chain joins TRBV29-1 to TRBJ2-4; TRBD1 agrees at 7 bases. Trimming at V came to 7 bases and at J to 6 bases, leaving 6 bases not matched to a gene. The CDR3 extends over 12 amino acids. Germline CDR1 reads SQVTM; CDR2 reads ANQGSEA. CDR3 nucleotide sequence: TGCAGCGCAAGACAGGGTCCAAACATTCAGTACTTC. Translation: CSARQGPNIQYF.

With regard to this clonotype: This may arise from a read error, as a much more abundant clone is one base away. V and J are TRBV29-1 and TRBJ2-7; D is ambiguous. Germline V gene sequence: CDR1 SQVTM, CDR2 ANQGSEA. Trimming stripped 5 bases from V and 0 bases from J, with 5 bases between. The CDR3 loop spans 11 amino acids. CDR3 in DNA: TGCAGCGTTAGGGTCTCCTACGAGCAGTACTTC. Translation gives CSVRVSYEQYF.

This clonotype qualifies as medium-sized. This chain links TRBV9 with TRBJ2-1, with D unclear. CDR1 is SGDLS, CDR2 YYNGEE, per germline. Trimming took off 3 bases at V and 6 bases at J, with 13 bases between the two ends. The CDR3 loop spans 14 amino acids. In DNA form, the CDR3 reads TGTGCCAGCAGCGCCATGGATCTGGGCAATGAGCAGTTCTTC. This sequence encodes CASSAMDLGNEQFF.

The V call is TRBV12-3 or TRBV12-4, the J call TRBJ2-5; D may match TRBD1 or TRBD2 (5 bases each). The CDR3 contains 14 residues. V was pared by 7 bases and J by 5 bases, with 17 bases between. This CDR3 is CASTPWSGPETQYF. The CDR3, as DNA: TGTGCCAGCACCCCCTGGTCGGGGCCGGAGACCCAGTACTTC.

Concerning this clonotype: The junction does not match germline at one end; this may be a read error. The chain employs TRBV20-1 and TRBJ2-7; no firm D call. The CDR3 extends over 14 amino acids. Germline values: CDR1 DFQATT, CDR2 SNEGSKA (reference sequence). DNA for the CDR3: TGCAGTGCAAGAGATGGGAACCAATTCTACGAGCAGTACTTC. Its translation: CSARDGNQFYEQYF.

This chain uses TRBV6-6 with TRBJ1-1; TRBD1 might be the D (5 bases). V gave up 2 bases and J gave up 5 bases, with 9 bases separating them. Germline CDR1 and CDR2: MNHNY and SVGAGI (reference sequence). This CDR3 is 13 amino acids long. The CDR3 loop is CASSYTQGTEAFF. The CDR3, as DNA: TGTGCCAGCAGTTACACCCAGGGAACTGAAGCTTTCTTT.

This clonotype showed up just a few times. This rearrangement joins TRBV3-1 to TRBJ2-5; D is perhaps TRBD1 or TRBD2 (5 bases each). This CDR3 contains 15 residues. V was trimmed by 2 bases and J by 5 bases, leaving 15 bases between them. Germline V gene data show CDR1 as LGHDT and CDR2 as YNNKEL (reference sequence). CDR3 nucleotides: TGTGCCAGCAGCCAAAGAGGGGTGGCGACGGAGACCCAGTACTTC. It specifies CASSQRGVATETQYF.

The V and J genes are TRBV7-2 and TRBJ2-7; 8 positions agree with TRBD1. V lost 1 base to trimming and J lost 6 bases; unmatched junction nucleotides: 8. This CDR3 is 15 amino acids long. Germline CDR1 SGHTA, CDR2 FQGNSA. The CDR3 DNA reads TGTGCCAGCAGCTTAGTTGGGGACAGGTCAACCGAGCAGTACTTC. Translation gives CASSLVGDRSTEQYF.

In its sample, this clonotype was seen a few times. The V and J genes are TRBV7-9 and TRBJ2-5; D gene ambiguous. This CDR3 is built from 13 residues. CDR1 and CDR2 from the germline V gene are SEHNR and FQNEAQ (reference sequence). V was clipped by 1 base and J by 11 bases, with 14 bases between them. The CDR3 nucleotides read TGTGCCAGCAGCTTAGGGGTACGTAATGAGCAGTACTTC. Protein: CASSLGVRNEQYF.

This clonotype occurred a few times. The rearrangement links TRBV20-1 to TRBJ2-7; D possibly corresponds to TRBD2 (6 bases). V was pared by 3 bases and J by 2 bases, with 14 bases between. CDR1 and CDR2 from the germline V gene are DFQATT and SNEGSKA (reference sequence). CDR3 length: 14 amino acids. In DNA, the CDR3 is TGCAGTGCTAGCGGCCGGGACTTACCCTACGAGCAGTACTTC. It translates to CSASGRDLPYEQYF.

The rearrangement links TRBV20-1 to TRBJ2-5; no clear D gene. CDR3 length: 10 amino acids. Germline V gene sequence: CDR1 DFQATT, CDR2 SNEGSKA (reference sequence). V shed 3 bases and J shed 11 bases, with 10 bases lying between them. CDR3: CSARNNEQYF. The CDR3 DNA is TGCAGTGCTAGGAACAATGAGCAGTACTTC.

The rearrangement links TRBV21-1 to TRBJ2-3; TRBD2 reflects the table's D call only, with no check against the DNA. TRBV21-1 is a pseudogene locus. The CDR3 loop spans 15 amino acids. CDR3 sequence reads: CASSMQTTSTDTQYF. The CDR3 coding sequence is TGTGCCAGCAGCATGCAGACTACTAGCACAGATACGCAGTATTTT.

In this sample, this clonotype turned up a few times. The V gene is TRBV5-5, the J gene TRBJ2-5, with D hard to call. The CDR3 extends over 15 amino acids. V dropped 2 bases and J dropped 7 bases, with 18 bases sitting between them. Germline V gene sequence: CDR1 SGHKS, CDR2 YYEKEE (reference sequence). CDR3 bases: TGTGCCAGCAGCTTTTCGGCCACCTCTTTTGGGACCCAGTACTTC. It codes for CASSFSATSFGTQYF.

This clonotype was counted a few times. V gene TRBV2 combines with J gene TRBJ2-5; D is unresolved. CDR3 size: 11 residues. The germline V and J ends were trimmed by 2 bases and 3 bases, with 1 base remaining between them. CDR1 is SNHLY and CDR2 is FYNNEI in the germline V gene. The CDR3 region has the DNA TGTGCCAGCAGTGAAAAAGAGACCCAGTACTTC. This sequence encodes CASSEKETQYF. The full variable domain, its missing parts supplied by reference TRBV2 and TRBJ2-5, is EPEVTQTPSHQVTQMGQEVILRCVPISNHLYFYWYRQILGQKVEFLVSFYNNEISEKSEIFDDQFSVERPDGSNFTLKIRSTKLEDSAMYFCASSEKETQYFGPGTRLLVL.

This clonotype was picked up a small number of times. The chain has TRBV12-3 or TRBV12-4 and TRBJ2-7; 9 bases align to TRBD2. V trimming: 2 bases; J trimming: 4 bases; junction bases outside the gene matches: 6. The CDR3 has 15 amino acids. DNA for the CDR3: TGTGCCAGCAGTTTAAGTCTAGCGGGAAATTACGAGCAGTACTTC. Its protein is CASSLSLAGNYEQYF.

This clonotype has a handful of counts. The rearrangement links TRBV6-5 to TRBJ2-5; D remains unclear. The CDR3 is 15 amino acids. In germline, CDR1 is MNHEY, CDR2 SVGAGI. Trimming pared 4 bases from V and 2 bases from J, leaving 14 bases between. The CDR3 coding sequence is TGTGCCAGCAGTTCCCCTACACGACTTCAAGAGACCCAGTACTTC. This encodes CASSSPTRLQETQYF.

This clonotype was found a few times. V is TRBV27 and J is TRBJ2-7; no firm D call. The germline V gene encodes CDR1 MNHEY and CDR2 SMNVEV (reference sequence). The CDR3 is 15 residues long. The germline V and J ends were trimmed by 3 bases and 0 bases, with 12 bases remaining between them. CDR3 DNA: TGTGCCAGCAGTTTGGGGTGGTCTAGCTCCTACGAGCAGTACTTC. This codes for CASSLGWSSSYEQYF.

The J gene is TRBJ1-2, the V gene TRBV4-3, with D perhaps matching TRBD1 (6 bases). This CDR3 is built from 13 residues. Trimming left V 2 bases short and J 8 bases short, with 12 bases between. Per the germline V gene, CDR1 is LGHNA and CDR2 is YSLEER. This CDR3 reads CASSQPTGLGYTF. The DNA for the CDR3 is TGCGCCAGCAGCCAACCTACAGGGCTCGGCTACACCTTC.

This clonotype was seen just once. The chain is built from TRBV6-5 and TRBJ2-5, with D maybe TRBD1 (6 bases). CDR3 length: 14 amino acids. Trimming removed 2 bases at V and 5 bases at J, with 12 bases between. In germline, CDR1 is MNHEY, CDR2 SVGAGI. Written as DNA, the CDR3 is TGTGCCAGCAGTTACGGGGACATTGAGGAGACCCAGTACTTC. Its protein product is CASSYGDIEETQYF.